A selection of T cell receptor beta chains follows, all from one sample in a study of Ad26.COV2.S vaccination and SARS-CoV-2 variants. Produced via immunoSEQ multiplex PCR; TCRdb's table is partial and in-frame only. The data hold roughly 380,000 clones, with 70% to 90% observed a single time. Here the sequenced sample was peripheral blood, taken in a trial of Ad26.COV2.S vaccine versus placebo. These receptors were collected from a person aged 18-65 years who received the Ad26.COV2.S COVID-19 vaccine or a placebo. Both conserved end residues are part of each CDR3. The D gene is left open where the match is weak. Rows give clone size only sometimes, using once, few, many, or a class for an expanded clone.

clone size: .
J gene: TRBJ2-2
V gene: TRBV9
D gene: .
CDR3 protein: CASSWTTNTGELFF
CDR3 DNA: TGTGCCAGCAGTTGGACAACGAACACCGGGGAGCTGTTTTTT

clone size: .
J gene: TRBJ2-3
V gene: TRBV21-1
D gene: .
CDR3 protein: CASSKGQGSGTDTQYF
CDR3 DNA: TGTGCCAGCAGCAAAGGACAGGGGTCGGGCACAGATACGCAGTATTTT

clone size: .
J gene: TRBJ1-1
V gene: TRBV13
D gene: .
CDR3 protein: CASSYTPGQAFF
CDR3 DNA: TGTGCCAGCAGTTATACCCCGGGGCAAGCTTTCTTT

clone size: .
J gene: TRBJ2-6
V gene: TRBV11-2
D gene: TRBD2
CDR3 protein: CASSSGTSVFSGANVLTF
CDR3 DNA: TGTGCCAGCAGTTCTGGGACTAGCGTTTTCTCTGGGGCCAACGTCCTGACTTTC

clone size: .
J gene: TRBJ2-6
V gene: TRBV7-9
D gene: .
CDR3 protein: CASSLNSGANVLTF
CDR3 DNA: TGTGCCAGCAGCCTAAACTCTGGGGCCAACGTCCTGACTTTC

clone size: .
J gene: TRBJ1-6
V gene: TRBV4-3
D gene: TRBD1
CDR3 protein: CASSQEGTGNSPLHF
CDR3 DNA: TGCGCCAGCAGCCAAGAAGGGACAGGGAATTCACCCCTCCACTTT

clone size: .
J gene: TRBJ2-7
V gene: TRBV3-1/TRBV3-2
D gene: TRBD2
CDR3 protein: CASSRGLAGVNYEQYF
CDR3 DNA: TGTGCCAGCAGCCGGGGACTAGCGGGGGTAAACTACGAGCAGTACTTC

clone size: .
J gene: TRBJ2-2
V gene: TRBV13
D gene: TRBD2
CDR3 protein: CASRRTGGTGELFF
CDR3 DNA: TGTGCCAGCAGACGGACGGGGGGCACCGGGGAGCTGTTTTTT

clone size: .
J gene: TRBJ2-3
V gene: TRBV7-2
D gene: TRBD2
CDR3 protein: CASSYSGGVDTQYF
CDR3 DNA: TGTGCCAGCAGCTATAGCGGGGGGGTAGATACGCAGTATTTT

clone size: .
J gene: TRBJ2-7
V gene: TRBV4-3
D gene: TRBD2
CDR3 protein: CASSQGFGGSLGEQYF
CDR3 DNA: TGCGCCAGCAGCCAGGGGTTTGGCGGGAGTTTAGGCGAGCAGTACTTC

clone size: .
J gene: TRBJ1-4
V gene: TRBV6-5
D gene: .
CDR3 protein: CASSYSSVAGEKLFF
CDR3 DNA: TGTGCCAGCAGTTACTCGAGTGTGGCGGGTGAAAAACTGTTTTTT

clone size: .
J gene: TRBJ2-7
V gene: TRBV27
D gene: TRBD2
CDR3 protein: CASSHGLAYEQYF
CDR3 DNA: TGTGCCAGCAGTCACGGACTAGCCTACGAGCAGTACTTC

clone size: .
J gene: TRBJ1-4
V gene: TRBV19
D gene: .
CDR3 protein: CASSILGFNEKLFF
CDR3 DNA: TGTGCCAGTAGTATACTGGGTTTTAATGAAAAACTGTTTTTT

clone size: .
J gene: TRBJ2-3
V gene: TRBV30
D gene: .
CDR3 protein: CARASEGYTDTQYF
CDR3 DNA: TGTGCCCGAGCCTCTGAGGGATACACAGATACGCAGTATTTT

clone size: .
J gene: TRBJ2-5
V gene: TRBV3-1/TRBV3-2
D gene: .
CDR3 protein: CASSHHTQETQYF
CDR3 DNA: TGTGCCAGCAGCCACCACACGCAAGAGACCCAGTACTTC

clone size: .
J gene: TRBJ2-1
V gene: TRBV7-9
D gene: .
CDR3 protein: CASSLASLAGGEQFF
CDR3 DNA: TGTGCCAGCAGCTTAGCGAGTTTGGCTGGGGGTGAGCAGTTCTTC

clone size: once
J gene: TRBJ2-7
V gene: TRBV2
D gene: .
CDR3 protein: CASKATNHDTYEQYF
CDR3 DNA: TGTGCCAGCAAAGCCACTAACCACGACACCTACGAGCAGTACTTC

clone size: .
J gene: TRBJ2-1
V gene: TRBV11-2
D gene: .
CDR3 protein: CASTTGTYNEQFF
CDR3 DNA: TGTGCCAGCACCACAGGGACCTACAATGAGCAGTTCTTC

clone size: .
J gene: TRBJ2-5
V gene: TRBV9
D gene: TRBD2
CDR3 protein: CASSVAIGGGAQETQYF
CDR3 DNA: TGTGCCAGCAGCGTAGCGATTGGCGGGGGGGCCCAAGAGACCCAGTACTTC

clone size: .
J gene: TRBJ2-1
V gene: TRBV19
D gene: TRBD1
CDR3 protein: CASTLGTGQYNEQFF
CDR3 DNA: TGTGCCAGTACCTTAGGGACAGGGCAATACAATGAGCAGTTCTTC

clone size: few
J gene: TRBJ1-6
V gene: TRBV11-2
D gene: .
CDR3 protein: CASSLIDNNSPLHF
CDR3 DNA: TGTGCCAGCAGCTTAATTGACAACAATTCACCCCTCCACTTT

clone size: .
J gene: TRBJ2-3
V gene: TRBV3-1/TRBV3-2
D gene: TRBD2
CDR3 protein: CASSQALAGEGSDTQYF
CDR3 DNA: TGTGCCAGCAGCCAGGCACTAGCGGGAGAGGGGTCAGATACGCAGTATTTT

clone size: .
J gene: TRBJ2-6
V gene: TRBV7-9
D gene: TRBD2
CDR3 protein: CASSPREGWPGANVLTF
CDR3 DNA: TGTGCCAGCAGCCCCCGGGAGGGGTGGCCTGGGGCCAACGTCCTGACTTTC

clone size: .
J gene: TRBJ1-2
V gene: TRBV30
D gene: .
CDR3 protein: CAWNHGPRGYGYTF
CDR3 DNA: TGTGCCTGGAACCACGGCCCTCGGGGGTATGGCTACACCTTC

clone size: .
J gene: TRBJ2-5
V gene: TRBV7-2
D gene: TRBD2
CDR3 protein: CASSFGGRETQYF
CDR3 DNA: TGTGCCAGCAGCTTTGGCGGGAGGGAGACCCAGTACTTC

clone size: .
J gene: TRBJ2-2
V gene: TRBV7-9
D gene: TRBD1
CDR3 protein: CASSPVTGVSGELFF
CDR3 DNA: TGTGCCAGCAGCCCCGTCACAGGGGTTAGCGGGGAGCTGTTTTTT

clone size: .
J gene: TRBJ2-1
V gene: TRBV6-5
D gene: .
CDR3 protein: CASSYPGTPLGEQFF
CDR3 DNA: TGTGCCAGCAGTTACCCCGGGACACCCTTAGGTGAGCAGTTCTTC

clone size: .
J gene: TRBJ1-5
V gene: TRBV18
D gene: TRBD1
CDR3 protein: CASSSRDRGLNQPQHF
CDR3 DNA: TGTGCCAGCTCAAGTCGGGACAGGGGGCTGAATCAGCCCCAGCATTTT

clone size: .
J gene: TRBJ2-5
V gene: TRBV2
D gene: .
CDR3 protein: CASSEAVGGPYQETQYF
CDR3 DNA: TGTGCCAGCAGTGAAGCTGTCGGGGGTCCTTACCAAGAGACCCAGTACTTC

clone size: .
J gene: TRBJ1-2
V gene: TRBV6-6
D gene: .
CDR3 protein: CASSSPAEGPLYGYTF
CDR3 DNA: TGTGCCAGCAGTTCTCCCGCGGAGGGCCCCCTCTATGGCTACACCTTC

clone size: .
J gene: TRBJ1-1
V gene: TRBV28
D gene: TRBD1
CDR3 protein: CASSPLGGLHTEAFF
CDR3 DNA: TGTGCCAGCAGCCCCCTAGGGGGCCTTCACACTGAAGCTTTCTTT

clone size: .
J gene: TRBJ1-5
V gene: TRBV19
D gene: .
CDR3 protein: CASSSTQGRGQPQHF
CDR3 DNA: TGTGCCAGTAGCTCCACTCAGGGGCGCGGACAGCCCCAGCATTTT

clone size: .
J gene: TRBJ2-7
V gene: TRBV19
D gene: TRBD1
CDR3 protein: CASSRRQGAAYEQYF
CDR3 DNA: TGTGCCAGTAGCCGTCGACAGGGGGCCGCCTACGAGCAGTACTTC

clone size: .
J gene: TRBJ2-5
V gene: TRBV7-9
D gene: TRBD1
CDR3 protein: CASSIRTGSQETQYF
CDR3 DNA: TGTGCCAGCAGCATCAGGACAGGGTCCCAAGAGACCCAGTACTTC

clone size: .
J gene: TRBJ2-1
V gene: TRBV19
D gene: TRBD2
CDR3 protein: CASSLLAGGPQFF
CDR3 DNA: TGTGCCAGTAGTCTGCTAGCGGGAGGCCCGCAGTTCTTC

clone size: .
J gene: TRBJ2-4
V gene: TRBV6-2/TRBV6-3
D gene: .
CDR3 protein: CASSSKQVLLAKNIQYF
CDR3 DNA: TGTGCCAGCAGTTCAAAACAGGTGCTTCTAGCCAAAAACATTCAGTACTTC

clone size: .
J gene: TRBJ1-2
V gene: TRBV4-3
D gene: TRBD1
CDR3 protein: CASSQSGDSPYGYTF
CDR3 DNA: TGCGCCAGCAGCCAGAGTGGGGACAGCCCCTATGGCTACACCTTC

clone size: many
J gene: TRBJ1-2
V gene: TRBV4-2
D gene: .
CDR3 protein: CASSQDGAGSYGYTF
CDR3 DNA: TGTGCCAGCAGCCAAGATGGAGCAGGGTCCTATGGCTACACCTTC

clone size: .
J gene: TRBJ1-1
V gene: TRBV4-1
D gene: TRBD1
CDR3 protein: CASSQVSKDRVEAFF
CDR3 DNA: TGCGCCAGCAGCCAAGTCTCAAAGGACAGGGTCGAAGCTTTCTTT

clone size: .
J gene: TRBJ1-5
V gene: TRBV4-3
D gene: TRBD1
CDR3 protein: CASSPGTGGLPQHF
CDR3 DNA: TGCGCCAGCAGCCCTGGGACAGGGGGCCTCCCCCAGCATTTT

clone size: once
J gene: TRBJ1-2
V gene: TRBV6-4
D gene: .
CDR3 protein: CASSQGLGANYGYTF
CDR3 DNA: TGTGCCAGCAGCCAGGGATTGGGAGCTAACTATGGCTACACCTTC

clone size: .
J gene: TRBJ1-5
V gene: TRBV19
D gene: .
CDR3 protein: CASSILRDSNQPQHF
CDR3 DNA: TGTGCCAGTAGTATCCTCAGGGATAGCAATCAGCCCCAGCATTTT

clone size: .
J gene: TRBJ2-1
V gene: TRBV19
D gene: .
CDR3 protein: CASSSGEGRTSYNEQFF
CDR3 DNA: TGTGCCAGTAGTTCTGGGGAAGGGCGGACCTCCTACAATGAGCAGTTCTTC

clone size: .
J gene: TRBJ2-7
V gene: TRBV4-3
D gene: TRBD2
CDR3 protein: CASSQAAPLLAGAREQYF
CDR3 DNA: TGCGCCAGCAGCCAAGCGGCCCCACTTCTAGCGGGAGCGAGAGAGCAGTACTTC

clone size: .
J gene: TRBJ1-2
V gene: TRBV6-2/TRBV6-3
D gene: .
CDR3 protein: CASSSAGGYTF
CDR3 DNA: TGTGCCAGCAGTTCCGCTGGGGGCTACACCTTC